This note documents a single TCR beta chain sequence. Its target is unknown. Using its own MiXCR run on the 5' RACE reads, TCRdb lists one record per CDR3 protein. The sample carries under 150,000 distinct CDR3 sequences, 16% recorded once. The data belong to a study of T-cell memory formation after mild COVID-19. General observations from the study: Researchers found some responding clones in pre-infection memory, a sign that cross-reactive memory joined.

This CDR3 is built from 14 residues. V was cut by 6 bases and J by 3 bases, with 11 bases left in between. Germline CDR1 and CDR2: LNHDA and SQIVND (reference sequence). This receptor was obtained from an adult woman who had mild COVID-19 (a few samples of this study predate the infection). Cell type and time point are not known. The chain employs TRBV19 and TRBJ1-4; no firm D call. Sequenced sample: PBMCs or a T cell subset sorted from them (not recorded which). DNA for the CDR3: TGTGCCAGTAGGGTTGGCGTAGCTAATGAAAAACTGTTTTTT. Translated, it gives CASRVGVANEKLFF.